Below, 7 T cell receptor beta chains from the same sample are listed, as sequenced in a study of blood T cell repertoires in COVID-19. Generated by immunoSEQ multiplex PCR, the TCRdb table keeps only in-frame clones and is missing some. The sample holds around 300,000 clones, roughly 85% seen once. Material for sequencing was peripheral blood. All receptors derive from a human donor in a cohort sampled during active COVID-19.

The gene calls are TRBV6-2 or TRBV6-3 and TRBJ1-4; unclear D gene. Between the trimmed V and J ends, which lost 0 bases and 7 bases, there was a span of 15 bases. This CDR3 is built from 16 residues. Germline CDR1 reads MNHEY; CDR2 reads SVGEGT. CDR3 loop: CASSYSKSARGEKLFF. The CDR3 region has the DNA TGTGCCAGCAGTTACTCGAAGTCGGCCCGGGGTGAAAAACTGTTTTTT.

CDR3 loop: CSGRLGETQYF. The CDR3 DNA sequence: TGCAGTGGGAGACTTGGAGAGACCCAGTACTTC. The gene calls are TRBV20-1 and TRBJ2-5; no reliable D call. There are 11 residues in the CDR3. With 7 bases removed from V and 4 bases from J, the gap between germline ends came to 10 bases. Germline V gene lookup returns CDR1 DFQATT and CDR2 SNEGSKA (reference sequence).

The chain combines TRBV18 with TRBJ1-4; tentatively, D is TRBD1 (6 bases). CDR3 length equals 15 residues. With 3 bases removed from V and 5 bases from J, the gap between germline ends came to 13 bases. Looked up from germline, CDR1 is KGHSH and CDR2 is LQKENI. The CDR3 here is CASSPLSQGNEKLFF. The CDR3 DNA sequence: TGTGCCAGCTCACCGCTTTCACAGGGAAATGAAAAACTGTTTTTT.

The chain combines TRBV7-9 with TRBJ1-6, with 9 bases lining up with TRBD1. The CDR3 extends over 15 amino acids. With V trimmed by 4 bases and J by 9 bases, 7 bases remained unmatched. Looked up from germline, CDR1 is SEHNR and CDR2 is FQNEAQ (reference sequence). In nucleotides, the CDR3 is TGTGCCAGCAGCTGGGGACAGGGATCTGGTTCACCCCTCCACTTT. Its protein is CASSWGQGSGSPLHF.

Only a few counts were recorded for this clone. Other DNA sequences within the sample encode an identical CDR3. V usage is TRBV30 and J usage is TRBJ1-1; D not certain. Trimming shortened V by 0 bases and J by 1 base, and 6 bases separated the two germline ends. Germline V gene data show CDR1 as GTSNPN and CDR2 as SVGIG (reference sequence). The CDR3 is 13 residues long. As DNA, the CDR3 is TGTGCCTGGAGTGTACTGAGGAACACTGAAGCTTTCTTT. This translates into CAWSVLRNTEAFF.

The rearrangement links TRBV9 to TRBJ2-1, with a weak D call TRBD1 (6 bases). The CDR3 totals 15 residues. Per the germline V gene, CDR1 is SGDLS and CDR2 is YYNGEE. The V end was cut by 6 bases, the J end by 0 bases, with 13 bases between. Here the CDR3 DNA reads TGTGCCAGCACGGACAGCGTGAGCTCCTACAATGAGCAGTTCTTC. Residues: CASTDSVSSYNEQFF.

The rearrangement uses TRBV19 and TRBJ2-6; no clear D gene. Germline loops: CDR1 LNHDA, CDR2 SQIVND (reference sequence). The CDR3 sequence is 16 residues long. V lost 6 bases, J lost 4 bases, and 16 bases lay in between. In nucleotides, the CDR3 is TGTGCCAGTAGCCCCGGTCCCCCTAGGGGGGCCAACGTCCTGACTTTC. Protein product: CASSPGPPRGANVLTF.